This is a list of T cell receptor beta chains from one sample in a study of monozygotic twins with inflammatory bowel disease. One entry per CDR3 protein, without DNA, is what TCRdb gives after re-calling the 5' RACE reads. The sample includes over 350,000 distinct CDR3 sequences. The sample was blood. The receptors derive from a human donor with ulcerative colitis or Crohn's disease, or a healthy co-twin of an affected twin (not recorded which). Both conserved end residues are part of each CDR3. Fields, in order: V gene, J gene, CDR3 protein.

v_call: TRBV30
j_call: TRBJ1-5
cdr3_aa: CAWSPITGSNSQPQHF

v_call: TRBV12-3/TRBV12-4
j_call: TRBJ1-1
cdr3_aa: CASSSKTGSAVVAFF

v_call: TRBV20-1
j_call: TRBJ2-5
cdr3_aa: CSFPKGAGGFETQYF

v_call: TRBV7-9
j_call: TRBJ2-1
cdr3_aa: CASSLVRNEQFF

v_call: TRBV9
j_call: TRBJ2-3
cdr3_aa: CASGVWSTDTQYF

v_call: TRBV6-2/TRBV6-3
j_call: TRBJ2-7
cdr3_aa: CASSRDRDIAYEQYF

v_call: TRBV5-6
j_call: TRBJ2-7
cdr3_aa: CASSMGTVTHEQYF

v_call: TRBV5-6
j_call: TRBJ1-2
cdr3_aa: CASSAGTEANYGYTF

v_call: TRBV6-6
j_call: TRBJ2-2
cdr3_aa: CASSAQGATGELFF

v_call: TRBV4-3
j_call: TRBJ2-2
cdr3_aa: CASSQEVNSGNTGELFF

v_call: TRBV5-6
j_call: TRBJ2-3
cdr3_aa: CASSQDTGMGTDTQYF

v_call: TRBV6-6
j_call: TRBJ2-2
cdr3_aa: CASGRGTNTGELFF

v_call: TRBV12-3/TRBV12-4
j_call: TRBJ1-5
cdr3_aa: CASSTLGQGRYQPQHF

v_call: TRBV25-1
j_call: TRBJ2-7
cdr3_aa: CANPNRRVFYEQYF

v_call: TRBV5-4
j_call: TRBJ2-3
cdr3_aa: CASTQQGPDTQYF

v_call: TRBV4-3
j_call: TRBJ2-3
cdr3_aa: CASSQDHLRGAVSTDTQYF

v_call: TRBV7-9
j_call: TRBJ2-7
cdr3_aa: CASSLFDEQYF

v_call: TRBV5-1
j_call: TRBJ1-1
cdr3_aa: CASNRDRVKLGEAFF

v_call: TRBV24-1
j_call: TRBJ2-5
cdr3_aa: CATSDFMGSSERETQYF

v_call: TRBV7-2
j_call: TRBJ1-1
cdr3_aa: CASSLRAGNTEAFF

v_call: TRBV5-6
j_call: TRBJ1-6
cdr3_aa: CASSSNQVLTGVGSPLHF

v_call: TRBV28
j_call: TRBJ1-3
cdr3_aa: CASSTGLGNTIYF

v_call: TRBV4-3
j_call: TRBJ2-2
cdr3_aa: CASSPRPENTGELFF

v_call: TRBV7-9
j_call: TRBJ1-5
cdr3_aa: CASSLNQGAGNQPQHF

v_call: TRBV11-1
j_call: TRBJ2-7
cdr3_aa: CASSLAGTAISYEQYF

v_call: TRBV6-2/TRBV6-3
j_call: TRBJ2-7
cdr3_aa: CASSFQDTSRGYEQYF

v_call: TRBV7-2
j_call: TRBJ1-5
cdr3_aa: CASSLRGRNQPQHF

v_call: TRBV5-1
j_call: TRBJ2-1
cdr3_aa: CASSFRQGKDAEQFF

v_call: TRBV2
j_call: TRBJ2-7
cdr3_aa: CAERGDTSYEQYF

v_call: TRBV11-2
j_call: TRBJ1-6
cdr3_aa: CASSFPWGGANSPLHF

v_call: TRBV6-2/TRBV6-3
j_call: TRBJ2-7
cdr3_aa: CASSYRERGVYEQYF

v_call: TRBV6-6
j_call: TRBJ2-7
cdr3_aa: CASRLQGASYEQYF

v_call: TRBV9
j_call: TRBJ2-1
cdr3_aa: CASAPTGLGSDEQFF

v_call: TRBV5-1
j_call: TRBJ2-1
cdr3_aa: CASSLTSGGRYNEQFF

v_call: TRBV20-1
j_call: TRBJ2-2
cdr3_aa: CSARKSNTGELFF

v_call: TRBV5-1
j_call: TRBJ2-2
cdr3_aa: CASSPDGTTGELFF

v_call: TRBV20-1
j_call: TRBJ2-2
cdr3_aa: CSARDYGLAGNTGELFF

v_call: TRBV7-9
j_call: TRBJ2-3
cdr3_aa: CASSPLLAGATDTQYF

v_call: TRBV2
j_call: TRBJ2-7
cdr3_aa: CASSVQTYEQYF

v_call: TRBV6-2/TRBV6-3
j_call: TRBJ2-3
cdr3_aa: CASSYRRDTQYF

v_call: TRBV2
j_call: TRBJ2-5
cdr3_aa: CASSEGRATMQETQYF

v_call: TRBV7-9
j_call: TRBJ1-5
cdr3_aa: CASSLASGNQPQHF

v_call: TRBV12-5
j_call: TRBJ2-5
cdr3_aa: CASGLVHDGSPTYQETQYF

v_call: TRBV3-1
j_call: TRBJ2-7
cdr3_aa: CASTATRDRYIQYF